The source of this TCR beta chain is a study of T cells in Graves' hyperthyroidism and ophthalmopathy. Study as a whole: Any treatment followed the collection of peripheral blood at initial diagnosis. Whole-study results and caveats: Appearing also in blood were most of the thyroid clonotypes expanded above 0.001.

This clonotype was seen once. Antigen unknown. Together with thyroid ultrasound, orbital computed tomography, serum thyroxine and TRAb, clinical symptoms were used for diagnoses. TCR beta CDR3 region amplification was performed from RNA transcripts. The HTBI primer set was used in a first-round RT-PCR of the TCR CDR3. TCRdb reanalysed the multiplex PCR reads using MiXCR and keeps one entry per CDR3 protein. The table records some 800,000 distinct CDR3 sequences, around 38% of them present only once. The sequencing input was blood. This receptor was taken from a man younger than 35 with Graves' hyperthyroidism.

CDR3 nucleotide sequence: TGTGCCAGCAGTGACGGGCGGGGGGTCCAGGAGACCCAGTACTTC. This gives the protein CASSDGRGVQETQYF. The rearrangement links TRBV25-1 to TRBJ2-5, with 8 bases matching TRBD2. The V and J ends lost 3 bases and 5 bases, in that order; junction bases with no gene match: 8. This CDR3 is built from 15 residues. CDR1 and CDR2 (germline): MGHDK, SYGVNS.